This record covers a single TCR beta chain. Its antigen remains unidentified. Germline V gives CDR1 SGHRS, CDR2 YFSETQ. This CDR3 contains 13 residues. The entry originates in a study of monozygotic twins with inflammatory bowel disease. Input per TCR library consisted of about 3.5 ug of total RNA. TCRdb reprocessed the 5' RACE reads and reports one entry per CDR3 protein, with no DNA. Its table records roughly 150,000 distinct CDR3 sequences. Findings and caveats of the study: The sharing of clonotypes with others was lower in IBD patients than in healthy twins, especially with disease activity. IBD patients had lower TCRbeta diversity (inverse Simpson) than healthy co-twins. Extra variability in the repertoires of patients may have come from differing immunosuppressive treatments.

This TCR derives from a human donor with ulcerative colitis or Crohn's disease, or a healthy co-twin of an affected twin (not recorded which). The genes are TRBV5-1 and TRBJ1-5; TCRdb lists TRBD1, though no DNA is available to test this call. Sample: blood. The chain's CDR3 is CASSPGQNQPQHF.